The source of this T cell receptor beta chain is a study of blood T cell repertoires in COVID-19. Study-level information: Sites in the United States, Italy and Spain provided acute and convalescent COVID-19 samples. PBMCs, B-cell-depleted T cells, or T cells provided the cDNA or gDNA that made up the material.

How the authors handled the data: Researchers report that nucleated cell counts were estimated from reference gene primer amplification. The data were produced by immunoSEQ multiplex PCR, yet TCRdb's version contains in-frame clones alone and is incomplete. The V and J calls and clone size were taken over from that table, and D and trimming were inferred from the DNA. The sample has 200,000 to 250,000 clones, more than 75% seen once. Seattle-derived patients entered the study during active infection and were followed longitudinally. Deletions cut 3 bases from V and 4 bases from J, with 15 bases between. The CDR3 length is 15 residues. CDR1 MNHNS and CDR2 SASEGT come from the germline V gene.

The TCR sequence derives from a woman older than 75 with COVID-19, enrolled during active disease. The chain has TRBV6-1 and TRBJ1-2; D is possibly TRBD1 (5 bases). Sequencing input: peripheral blood. CDR3 sequence reads: CASSEPSRAVYGYTF. The CDR3 coding sequence is TGTGCCAGCAGTGAGCCCTCCAGGGCCGTCTATGGCTACACCTTC.